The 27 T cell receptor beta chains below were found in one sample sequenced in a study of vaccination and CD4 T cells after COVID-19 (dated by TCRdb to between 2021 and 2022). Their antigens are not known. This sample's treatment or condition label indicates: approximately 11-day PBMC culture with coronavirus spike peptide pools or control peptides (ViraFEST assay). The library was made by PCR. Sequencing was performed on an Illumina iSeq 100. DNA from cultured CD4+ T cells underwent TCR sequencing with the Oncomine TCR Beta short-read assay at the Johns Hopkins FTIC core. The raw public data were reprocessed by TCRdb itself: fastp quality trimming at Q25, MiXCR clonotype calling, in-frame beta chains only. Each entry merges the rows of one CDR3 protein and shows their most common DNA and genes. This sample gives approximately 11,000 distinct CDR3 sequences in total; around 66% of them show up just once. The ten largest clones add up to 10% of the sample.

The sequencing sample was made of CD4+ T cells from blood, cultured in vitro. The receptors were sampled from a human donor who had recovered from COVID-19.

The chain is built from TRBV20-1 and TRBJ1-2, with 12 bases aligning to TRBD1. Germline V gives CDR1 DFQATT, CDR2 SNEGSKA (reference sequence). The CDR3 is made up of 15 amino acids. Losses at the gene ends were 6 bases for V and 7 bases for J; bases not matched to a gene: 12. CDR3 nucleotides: TGCAGTGCCCCCCGGGACAGGGGGCTTGGTCTTGGCTACACCTTC. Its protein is CSAPRDRGLGLGYTF.

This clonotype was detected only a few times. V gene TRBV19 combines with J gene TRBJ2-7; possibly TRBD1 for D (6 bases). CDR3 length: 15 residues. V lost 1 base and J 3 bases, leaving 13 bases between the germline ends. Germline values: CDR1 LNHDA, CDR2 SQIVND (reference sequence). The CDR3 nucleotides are TGTGCCAGTAGTATAGGTTTACAGGGAATCTACGAGCAGTACTTC. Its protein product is CASSIGLQGIYEQYF.

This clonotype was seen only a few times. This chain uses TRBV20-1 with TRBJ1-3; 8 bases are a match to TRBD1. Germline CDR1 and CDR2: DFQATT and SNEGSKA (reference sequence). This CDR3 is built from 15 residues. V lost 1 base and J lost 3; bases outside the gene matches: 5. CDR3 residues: CSARGTGTGGNTIYF. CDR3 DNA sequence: TGCAGTGCTAGAGGGACAGGGACTGGTGGAAACACCATATATTTT.

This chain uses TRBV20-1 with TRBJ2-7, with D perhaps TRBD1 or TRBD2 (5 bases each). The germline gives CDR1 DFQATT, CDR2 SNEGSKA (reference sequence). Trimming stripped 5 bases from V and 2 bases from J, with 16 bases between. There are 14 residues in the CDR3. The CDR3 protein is CSASAGRGPYEQYF. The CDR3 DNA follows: TGCAGTGCTTCTGCGGGCCGGGGCCCCTACGAGCAGTACTTC.

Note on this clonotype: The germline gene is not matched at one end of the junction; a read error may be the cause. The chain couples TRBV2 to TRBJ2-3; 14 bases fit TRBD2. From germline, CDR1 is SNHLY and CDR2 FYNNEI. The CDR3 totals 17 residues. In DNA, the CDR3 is TGTGCCAGCACCCCTACCCGGACTAGCGGGGGGACAGATACACAGTATTTT. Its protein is CASTPTRTSGGTDTQYF.

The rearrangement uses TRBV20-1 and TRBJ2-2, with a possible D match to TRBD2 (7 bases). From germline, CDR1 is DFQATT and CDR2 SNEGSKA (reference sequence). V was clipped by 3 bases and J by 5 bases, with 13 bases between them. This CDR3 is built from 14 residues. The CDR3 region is CSASGGLYTGELFF. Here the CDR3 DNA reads TGCAGTGCTAGCGGGGGGCTCTATACCGGGGAGCTGTTTTTT.

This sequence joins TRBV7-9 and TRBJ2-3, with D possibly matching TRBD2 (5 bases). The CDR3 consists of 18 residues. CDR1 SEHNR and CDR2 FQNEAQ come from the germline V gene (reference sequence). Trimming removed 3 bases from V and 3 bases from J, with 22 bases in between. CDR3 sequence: CASSFTRVQWTSTDTQYF. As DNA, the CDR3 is TGTGCCAGCAGCTTCACTAGAGTACAGTGGACTTCAACAGATACGCAGTATTTT.

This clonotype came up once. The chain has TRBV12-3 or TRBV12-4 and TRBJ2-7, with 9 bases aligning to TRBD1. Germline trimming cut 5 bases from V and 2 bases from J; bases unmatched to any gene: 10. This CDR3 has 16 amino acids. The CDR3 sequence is CASSPSGTGHTYEQYF. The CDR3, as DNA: TGTGCCAGCAGTCCATCCGGGACAGGGCATACCTACGAGCAGTACTTC.

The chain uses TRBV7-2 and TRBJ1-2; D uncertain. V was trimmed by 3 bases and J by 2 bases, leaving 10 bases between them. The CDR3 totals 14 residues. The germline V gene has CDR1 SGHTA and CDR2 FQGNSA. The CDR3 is CASSLGWLNYGYTF. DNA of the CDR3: TGTGCCAGCAGCTTGGGGTGGCTGAACTATGGCTACACCTTC.

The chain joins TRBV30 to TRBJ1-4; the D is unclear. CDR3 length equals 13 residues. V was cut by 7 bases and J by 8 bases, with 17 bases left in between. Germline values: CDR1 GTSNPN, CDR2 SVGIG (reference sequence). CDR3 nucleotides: TGTGCCTTAAGCGGAAGCCCCTACGAAAAACTGTTTTTT. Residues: CALSGSPYEKLFF.

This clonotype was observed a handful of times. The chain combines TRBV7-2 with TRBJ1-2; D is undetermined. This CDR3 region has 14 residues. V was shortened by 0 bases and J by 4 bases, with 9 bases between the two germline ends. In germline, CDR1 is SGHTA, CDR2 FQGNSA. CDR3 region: CASSLARAPYGYTF. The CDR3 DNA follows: TGTGCCAGCAGCTTAGCTCGGGCCCCCTATGGCTACACCTTC.

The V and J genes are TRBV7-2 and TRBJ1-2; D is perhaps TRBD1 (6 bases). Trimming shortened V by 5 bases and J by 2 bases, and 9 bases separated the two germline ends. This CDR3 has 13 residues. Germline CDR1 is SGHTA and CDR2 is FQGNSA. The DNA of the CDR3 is TGTGCCAGCAGCCTAGGACAGAACTATGGCTACACCTTC. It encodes CASSLGQNYGYTF.

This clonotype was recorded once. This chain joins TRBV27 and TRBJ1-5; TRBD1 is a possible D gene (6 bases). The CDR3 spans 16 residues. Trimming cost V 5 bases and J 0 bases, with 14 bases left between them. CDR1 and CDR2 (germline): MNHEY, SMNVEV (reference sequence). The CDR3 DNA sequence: TGTGCCAGCAGTCCATCGGACAGCCATAGCAATCAGCCCCAGCATTTT. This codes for CASSPSDSHSNQPQHF.

CDR3 in DNA: TGTGCCAGCAGTGATATGACAGGGTGGTTGGGCTACACCTTC. Residues: CASSDMTGWLGYTF. This chain links TRBV6-4 with TRBJ1-2, with 7 bases fitting TRBD1. J lost 8 bases, V lost 3 bases, and 9 bases had no gene match. The CDR3 runs to 14 residues. In germline, CDR1 is MRHNA, CDR2 SNTAGT.

The CDR3 bases are TGTGCCAGCAGCTCCCCCCGGGACAGGACCTATGGCTACACCTTC. Translated: CASSSPRDRTYGYTF. This chain uses TRBV7-2 with TRBJ1-2, with 8 bases that match TRBD1. CDR1 and CDR2 (germline): SGHTA, FQGNSA. The CDR3 spans 15 residues. After removal of 4 bases from V and 4 bases from J, the junction contained 8 bases not matched to a gene.

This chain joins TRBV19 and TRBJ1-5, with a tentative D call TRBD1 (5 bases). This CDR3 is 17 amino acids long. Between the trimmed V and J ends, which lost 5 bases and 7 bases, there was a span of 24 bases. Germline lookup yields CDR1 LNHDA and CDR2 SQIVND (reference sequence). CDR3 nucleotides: TGTGCCAGTAGTCCCCATGGGTGGGGACTCGAGGGGCAGCCCCAGCATTTT. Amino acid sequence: CASSPHGWGLEGQPQHF.

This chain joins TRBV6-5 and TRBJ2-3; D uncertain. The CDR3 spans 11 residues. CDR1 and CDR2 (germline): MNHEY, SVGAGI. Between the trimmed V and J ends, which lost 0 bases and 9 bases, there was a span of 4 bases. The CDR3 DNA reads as TGTGCCAGCAGTTACTCTCAAACGCAGTATTTT. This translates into CASSYSQTQYF.

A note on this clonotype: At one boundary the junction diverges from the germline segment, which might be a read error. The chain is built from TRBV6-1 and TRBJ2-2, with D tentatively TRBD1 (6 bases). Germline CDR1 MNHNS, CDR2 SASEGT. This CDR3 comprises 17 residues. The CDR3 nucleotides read TGTGCCATCAGTGAGTCCGCCGGGACAACGAACACCGGGGAGCTGTTTTTT. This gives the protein CAISESAGTTNTGELFF.

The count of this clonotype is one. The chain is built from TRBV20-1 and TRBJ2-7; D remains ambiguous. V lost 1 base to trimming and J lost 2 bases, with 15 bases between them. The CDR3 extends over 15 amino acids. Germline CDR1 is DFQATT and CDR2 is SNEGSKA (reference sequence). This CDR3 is CSARGGWGPTYEQYF. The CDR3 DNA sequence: TGCAGTGCTAGAGGGGGTTGGGGTCCAACCTACGAGCAGTACTTC.

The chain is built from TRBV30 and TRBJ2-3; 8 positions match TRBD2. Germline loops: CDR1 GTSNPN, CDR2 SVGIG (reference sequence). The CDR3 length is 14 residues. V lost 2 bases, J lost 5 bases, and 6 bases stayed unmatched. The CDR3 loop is CAWSPRGGVDTQYF. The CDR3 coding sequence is TGTGCCTGGAGTCCCCGGGGGGGGGTAGATACGCAGTATTTT.

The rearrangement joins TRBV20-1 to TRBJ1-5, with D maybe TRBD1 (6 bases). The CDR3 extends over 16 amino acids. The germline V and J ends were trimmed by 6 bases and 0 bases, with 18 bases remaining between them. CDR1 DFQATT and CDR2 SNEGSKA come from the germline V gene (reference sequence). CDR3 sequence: CSAKDRLGTSNQPQHF. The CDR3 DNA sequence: TGCAGTGCAAAGGACAGATTGGGGACTAGCAATCAGCCCCAGCATTTT.

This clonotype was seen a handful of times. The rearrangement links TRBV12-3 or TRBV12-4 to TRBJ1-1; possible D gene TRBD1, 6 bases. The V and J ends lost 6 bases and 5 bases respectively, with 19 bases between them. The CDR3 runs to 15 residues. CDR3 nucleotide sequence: TGTGCCAGCAGCACCCCGGCGGGGGGGCTGACTGAAGCTTTCTTT. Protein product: CASSTPAGGLTEAFF.

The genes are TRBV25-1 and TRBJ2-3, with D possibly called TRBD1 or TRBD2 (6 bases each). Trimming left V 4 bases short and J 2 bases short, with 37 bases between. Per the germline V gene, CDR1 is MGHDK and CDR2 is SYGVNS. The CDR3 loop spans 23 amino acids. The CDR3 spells CASSGLTRLTGSGAGHDTDTQYF. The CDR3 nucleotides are TGTGCCAGCAGTGGCTTGACTCGATTAACGGGAAGTGGGGCGGGACACGACACAGATACGCAGTATTTT.

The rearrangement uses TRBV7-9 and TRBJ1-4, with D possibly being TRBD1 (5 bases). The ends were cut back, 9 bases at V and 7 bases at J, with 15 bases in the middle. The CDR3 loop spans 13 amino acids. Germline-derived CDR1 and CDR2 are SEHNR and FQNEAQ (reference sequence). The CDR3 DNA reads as TGTGCCAGTCGAAGGGGTGAGGCTGAAAAACTGTTTTTT. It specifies CASRRGEAEKLFF.

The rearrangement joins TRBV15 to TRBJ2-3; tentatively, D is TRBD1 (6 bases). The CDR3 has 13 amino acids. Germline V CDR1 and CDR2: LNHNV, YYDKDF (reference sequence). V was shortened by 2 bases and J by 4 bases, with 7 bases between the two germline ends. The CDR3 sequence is CATSRKGADTQYF. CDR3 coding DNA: TGTGCCACCAGCAGAAAGGGGGCAGATACGCAGTATTTT.

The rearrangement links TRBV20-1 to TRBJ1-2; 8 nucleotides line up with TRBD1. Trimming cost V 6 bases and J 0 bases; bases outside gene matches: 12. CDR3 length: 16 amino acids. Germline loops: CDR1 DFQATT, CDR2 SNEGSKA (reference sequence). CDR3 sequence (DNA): TGCAGTGCGCGACCGGGACAGGAGCCTTCTAACTATGGCTACACCTTC. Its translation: CSARPGQEPSNYGYTF.

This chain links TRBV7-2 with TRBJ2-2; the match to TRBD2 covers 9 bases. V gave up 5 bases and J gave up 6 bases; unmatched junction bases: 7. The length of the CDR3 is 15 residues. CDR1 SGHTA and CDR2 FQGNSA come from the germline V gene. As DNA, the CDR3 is TGTGCCAGCAGCCGTAGCGGGGGTCGAGCCGGGGAGCTGTTTTTT. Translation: CASSRSGGRAGELFF.